These 27 T cell receptor beta chains share one sample of origin, sequenced in a study of blood T cell repertoires in COVID-19. The repertoire was sequenced with immunoSEQ multiplex PCR; TCRdb's copy has only in-frame clones and lacks some. The data show about 150,000 clones, 84% seen once. Input material: peripheral blood. These receptors all come from a human donor in a cohort sampled during active COVID-19.

V and J are TRBV4-2 and TRBJ1-5; D perhaps matches TRBD1 (5 bases). The germline gives CDR1 LGHNA, CDR2 YNFKEQ. The CDR3 covers 13 residues. The V end was cut by 1 base, the J end by 5 bases, with 6 bases between. The DNA for the CDR3 is TGTGCCAGCAGCCAAGTCAGGGATCAGCCCCAGCATTTT. Amino acids: CASSQVRDQPQHF.

The rearrangement joins TRBV24-1 to TRBJ2-3; possibly TRBD2 for D (6 bases). From germline, CDR1 is KGHDR and CDR2 SFDVKD. Trimming removed 7 bases at V and 1 base at J, with 8 bases between. The CDR3 is made up of 13 amino acids. The CDR3 nucleotides read TGTGCCACCAGCGTAGCGGGCACAGATACGCAGTATTTT. Protein sequence: CATSVAGTDTQYF.

This clone was found many times. The CDR3, as DNA: TGTGCCAGCAGTTGGCTGGGGAGGCAAAGCGAGCAGTACTTC. Translated, it gives CASSWLGRQSEQYF. V is TRBV27 and J is TRBJ2-7; D perhaps matches TRBD2 (6 bases). V dropped 4 bases and J dropped 6 bases, with 16 bases sitting between them. The V gene's germline CDR1 is MNHEY and CDR2 SMNVEV (reference sequence). CDR3 length: 14 residues.

This chain links TRBV18 with TRBJ1-6; D perhaps matches TRBD1 (5 bases). V was shortened by 3 bases and J by 8 bases, with 23 bases between the two germline ends. This CDR3 contains 18 residues. Germline assignment: CDR1 KGHSH and CDR2 LQKENI. The CDR3 sequence is CASSPVGLEAGTHSPLHF. In DNA, the CDR3 is TGTGCCAGCTCACCTGTTGGGCTAGAAGCGGGGACGCATTCACCCCTCCACTTT.

The table lists this clone with a count of one. The chain has TRBV6-2 or TRBV6-3 and TRBJ1-1; 9 bases align to TRBD1. Germline values: CDR1 MNHEY, CDR2 SVGEGT. The CDR3 totals 16 residues. V lost 0 bases, J lost 3 bases, and 5 bases stayed unmatched. CDR3 protein: CASSYSRDRADTEAFF. The CDR3 DNA follows: TGTGCCAGCAGTTACTCCAGGGACAGGGCGGACACTGAAGCTTTCTTT.

DNA for the CDR3: TGTGCCAGCAGCCTCCGGGGGGAGGGGAGGACCCAGTACTTC. Protein product: CASSLRGEGRTQYF. V usage is TRBV9 and J usage is TRBJ2-5, with TRBD2 matching 7 bases. Germline CDR1 is SGDLS and CDR2 is YYNGEE. J gave up 7 bases and V 4 bases, and 10 bases lay outside the gene matches. This CDR3 is built from 14 residues.

The chain uses TRBV15 and TRBJ1-1; 9 bases match TRBD1. The CDR3 is 15 amino acids. After removal of 1 base from V and 5 bases from J, the junction contained 5 bases not matched to a gene. Germline CDR1 and CDR2: LNHNV and YYDKDF (reference sequence). CDR3 protein: CATSRATGGRTEAFF. The CDR3 coding sequence is TGTGCCACCAGCAGAGCAACAGGGGGCCGTACTGAAGCTTTCTTT.

This rearrangement joins TRBV4-2 to TRBJ2-5, with D possibly TRBD2 on 5 matching bases. Germline assignment: CDR1 LGHNA and CDR2 YNFKEQ. The V and J ends lost 2 bases and 5 bases respectively, with 9 bases between them. The CDR3 consists of 13 residues. CDR3 residues: CASSQRRGETQYF. As DNA, the CDR3 is TGTGCCAGCAGCCAACGGCGCGGGGAGACCCAGTACTTC.

The gene calls are TRBV7-2 and TRBJ1-2; D ambiguous. This CDR3 has 13 amino acids. CDR1 and CDR2 from the germline V gene are SGHTA and FQGNSA. V lost 3 bases and J lost 5, with 10 bases in between. The CDR3 DNA is TGTGCCAGCAGCTTTACAGATAGTTATGGCTACACCTTC. Encoded protein: CASSFTDSYGYTF. Combining the CDR3 with reference TRBV7-2 and TRBJ1-2 gives the whole variable domain GAGVSQSPSNKVTEKGKDVELRCDPISGHTALYWYRQSLGQGLEFLIYFQGNSAPDKSGLPSDRFSAERTGGSVSTLTIQRTQQEDSAVYLCASSFTDSYGYTFGSGTRLTVV.

This rearrangement joins TRBV7-2 to TRBJ1-4; perhaps TRBD1 as D (6 bases). V shed 2 bases and J shed 3 bases, with 10 bases lying between them. This CDR3 has 15 residues. Germline V gene lookup returns CDR1 SGHTA and CDR2 FQGNSA. CDR3 DNA: TGTGCCAGCAGCTTAACAGGGTTGGCTAATGAAAAACTGTTTTTT. Translation gives CASSLTGLANEKLFF.

The V and J genes are TRBV11-1 and TRBJ2-1; 12 nucleotides agree with TRBD2. The V segment lost 0 bases and the J segment 9 bases; nucleotides outside the gene matches: 6. This CDR3 comprises 16 residues. CDR1 and CDR2 (germline): SGHAT, FQDESV (reference sequence). The CDR3 bases are TGTGCCAGCAGCTTAGCCTCTAGCGGGGGGGCCTTTGAGCAGTTCTTC. This translates into CASSLASSGGAFEQFF.

This sequence joins TRBV4-3 and TRBJ2-3; D perhaps matches TRBD1 (6 bases). Germline CDR1 is LGHNA and CDR2 is YSLEER. V was cut by 1 base and J by 0 bases, with 17 bases left in between. The CDR3 totals 18 residues. The CDR3 region is CASSQVVRGRGSTDTQYF. The CDR3 DNA follows: TGCGCCAGCAGCCAAGTTGTACGTGGCAGGGGTAGCACAGATACGCAGTATTTT.

The chain joins TRBV18 to TRBJ1-4, with TRBD1 as a possible D gene (5 bases). Looked up from germline, CDR1 is KGHSH and CDR2 is LQKENI. V was clipped by 4 bases and J by 0 bases, with 12 bases between them. The CDR3 consists of 16 residues. CDR3 sequence: CASSRSRGPTNEKLFF. The CDR3, as DNA: TGTGCCAGCTCACGATCTAGGGGCCCAACTAATGAAAAACTGTTTTTT. Looking up the rest from reference TRBV18 and TRBJ1-4 gives the full variable domain: NAGVMQNPRHLVRRRGQEARLRCSPMKGHSHVYWYRQLPEEGLKFMVYLQKENIIDESGMPKERFSAEFPKEGPSILRIQQVVRGDSAAYFCASSRSRGPTNEKLFFGSGTQLSVL.

This clone was observed a single time. This chain uses TRBV24-1 with TRBJ1-1; TRBD1 aligns across 7 bases. The CDR3 is 12 amino acids. CDR1 KGHDR and CDR2 SFDVKD come from the germline V gene. Trimming removed 9 bases from V and 7 bases from J; junction bases left unmatched: 7. The CDR3 is CATPADRDEAFF. CDR3 DNA sequence: TGTGCCACCCCGGCCGACAGGGATGAAGCTTTCTTT.

V usage is TRBV11-3 and J usage is TRBJ2-7; 10 bases align to TRBD2. Germline V gives CDR1 SGHNT, CDR2 YENEEA. This CDR3 region has 17 residues. After removal of 2 bases from V and 3 bases from J, the junction contained 10 bases not matched to a gene. CDR3 region: CASSLRSLAGVYYEQYV. The CDR3 coding sequence is TGTGCCAGCAGCTTAAGGAGCCTAGCGGGAGTGTACTACGAGCAGTACGTC.

The V and J genes are TRBV12-5 and TRBJ2-5; TRBD1 matches 7 bases. Germline V gene lookup returns CDR1 LGHNT and CDR2 FRNRAP. The CDR3 runs to 14 residues. V was clipped by 5 bases and J by 5 bases; unmatched bases: 8. CDR3 nucleotide sequence: TGTGCTAGTGGTCCTACAGGGGTAAAGGAGACCCAGTACTTC. It encodes CASGPTGVKETQYF.

The chain joins TRBV3-1 (or the pseudogene TRBV3-2) to TRBJ2-1; maybe TRBD1 (6 bases). The CDR3 covers 11 residues. Trimming pared 1 base from V and 15 bases from J, leaving 10 bases between. Germline assignment: CDR1 LGHDT and CDR2 YNNKEL (reference sequence). The CDR3, as DNA: TGTGCCAGCAGCCAAGGGACAGTTTTGTTCTTC. It codes for CASSQGTVLFF.

This sequence joins TRBV7-8 and TRBJ2-5, with D possibly TRBD1 on 6 matching bases. The germline CDR1 and CDR2 sequences are SGHVS and FQNEAQ. V lost 3 bases, J lost 5 bases, and 19 bases lay in between. The CDR3 sequence is 16 residues long. The CDR3 reads CASSFFRGTRQETQYF. The CDR3 bases are TGTGCCAGCAGCTTTTTTAGGGGGACCCGACAGGAGACCCAGTACTTC. Supplemented by reference TRBV7-8 and TRBJ2-5, the full variable domain reads GAGVSQSPRYKVAKRGQDVALRCDPISGHVSLFWYQQALGQGPEFLTYFQNEAQLDKSGLPSDRFFAERPEGSVSTLKIQRTQQEDSAVYLCASSFFRGTRQETQYFGPGTRLLVL.

The rearrangement uses TRBV24-1 and TRBJ2-1; 9 bases agree with TRBD1. V was clipped by 4 bases and J by 4 bases; unmatched bases: 7. Germline CDR1 is KGHDR and CDR2 is SFDVKD. This CDR3 region has 16 residues. The CDR3 coding sequence is TGTGCCACCAGTGACTTGGGGGACAGGGATTACAATGAGCAGTTCTTC. Its protein product is CATSDLGDRDYNEQFF.

This chain uses TRBV7-9 with TRBJ1-1; possible D gene TRBD1, 6 bases. This CDR3 is 13 amino acids long. Per germline, CDR1 SEHNR and CDR2 FQNEAQ (reference sequence). Deletions cut 5 bases from V and 5 bases from J, with 12 bases between. CDR3 amino acids: CASSPQGGTEAFF. CDR3 in DNA: TGTGCCAGCAGCCCACAGGGAGGGACTGAAGCTTTCTTT.

The chain uses TRBV7-9 and TRBJ1-1; D call uncertain. The CDR3 has 13 amino acids. Germline V gives CDR1 SEHNR, CDR2 FQNEAQ (reference sequence). Trimming removed 3 bases at V and 4 bases at J, with 9 bases between. The CDR3 reads CASSFAGSTEAFF. For the CDR3, the DNA is TGTGCCAGCAGCTTTGCGGGCAGCACTGAAGCTTTCTTT.

This chain connects TRBV2 to TRBJ1-1; TRBD1 agrees at 7 bases. There are 16 residues in the CDR3. With V trimmed by 0 bases and J by 5 bases, 9 bases remained unmatched. From germline, CDR1 is SNHLY and CDR2 FYNNEI. The CDR3 spells CASSEARTGARTEAFF. In nucleotides, the CDR3 is TGTGCCAGCAGTGAAGCCCGCACAGGGGCTAGGACTGAAGCTTTCTTT.

The chain carries TRBV2 and TRBJ1-2, with a tentative D call TRBD1 (5 bases). The CDR3 length is 14 residues. V was cut by 11 bases and J by 8 bases, with 24 bases left in between. Germline loops: CDR1 SNHLY, CDR2 FYNNEI. This CDR3 reads CAGMAGSGVMGYTF. For the CDR3, the DNA is TGTGCCGGGATGGCAGGGTCTGGCGTGATGGGCTACACCTTC.

This clone was recorded only once. The chain recombines TRBV27 with TRBJ2-3; 9 bases agree with TRBD2. The CDR3 is 16 residues long. The V gene's germline CDR1 is MNHEY and CDR2 SMNVEV (reference sequence). Trimming at V came to 4 bases and at J to 1 base, leaving 6 bases not matched to a gene. The CDR3 here is CASSSQRGVGTDTQYF. The DNA of the CDR3 is TGTGCCAGCAGTTCCCAGCGGGGGGTGGGCACAGATACGCAGTATTTT.

The chain recombines TRBV19 with TRBJ2-5, with a tentative D call TRBD1 (6 bases). CDR3 length: 13 amino acids. In germline, CDR1 is LNHDA, CDR2 SQIVND (reference sequence). Deletions cut 6 bases from V and 1 base from J, with 9 bases between. CDR3: CASSQGIQETQYF. The CDR3 DNA follows: TGTGCCAGTAGCCAGGGGATCCAAGAGACCCAGTACTTC.

This chain connects TRBV4-2 to TRBJ2-5; 12 bases fit TRBD2. The germline CDR1 and CDR2 sequences are LGHNA and YNFKEQ. The CDR3 spans 16 residues. With 0 bases clipped from V and 4 bases from J, the junction kept 3 bases outside the gene matches. The DNA for the CDR3 is TGTGCCAGCAGCCAAGAGGCTAGCGGGGGGGGAGAGACCCAGTACTTC. Its translation: CASSQEASGGGETQYF.

This rearrangement joins TRBV14 to TRBJ1-4; the D gene is possibly TRBD1 (6 bases). The CDR3 length is 15 residues. Germline V gene sequence: CDR1 SGHDN, CDR2 FVKESK. V was trimmed by 4 bases and J by 8 bases, leaving 17 bases between them. The CDR3 sequence is CASSPGGLRTEKLFF. As DNA, the CDR3 is TGTGCCAGCAGCCCCGGGGGGCTCCGGACCGAAAAACTGTTTTTT.